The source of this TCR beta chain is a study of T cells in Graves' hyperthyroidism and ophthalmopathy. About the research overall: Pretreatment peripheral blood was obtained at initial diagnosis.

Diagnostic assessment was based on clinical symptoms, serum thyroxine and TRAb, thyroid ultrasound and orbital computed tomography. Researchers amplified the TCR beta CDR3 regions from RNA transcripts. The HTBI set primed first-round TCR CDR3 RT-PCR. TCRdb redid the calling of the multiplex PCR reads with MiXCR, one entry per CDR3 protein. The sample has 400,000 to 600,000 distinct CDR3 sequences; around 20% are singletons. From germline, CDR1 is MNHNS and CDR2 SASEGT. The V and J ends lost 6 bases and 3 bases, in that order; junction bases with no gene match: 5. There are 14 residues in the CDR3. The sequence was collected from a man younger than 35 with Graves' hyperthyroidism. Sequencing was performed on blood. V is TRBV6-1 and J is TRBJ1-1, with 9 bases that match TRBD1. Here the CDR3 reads CASRGQGIDTEAFF. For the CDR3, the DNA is TGTGCCAGCAGGGGACAGGGAATAGACACTGAAGCTTTCTTT.